This T cell receptor beta chain was captured in a study of T cell changes during pregnancy in multiple sclerosis. Here immunoSEQ multiplex PCR was the method, and the copy in TCRdb shows in-frame clones only, minus some. Here the sample spans 40,000 to 45,000 clones, around 93% being singletons. The CDR3 spans 15 residues. Germline trimming cut 1 base from V and 9 bases from J; bases unmatched to any gene: 9. Germline CDR1 reads SGHNT; CDR2 reads YENEEA. The sample was CD4+ T cells from peripheral blood mononuclear cells, taken in the third trimester of pregnancy. The TCR originated in a female donor with multiple sclerosis, enrolled in a pregnancy study. The rearrangement joins TRBV11-3 to TRBJ2-1; TRBD2 agrees at 7 bases. CDR3 protein: CASSLATGGRGEQFF. CDR3 nucleotides: TGTGCCAGCAGCTTAGCAACGGGGGGACGGGGTGAGCAGTTCTTC.